The text below deals with one T cell receptor beta chain. The data originate from a study of control samples from healthy donors and cancer patients. The assay was immunoSEQ multiplex PCR, and TCRdb's table has in-frame clones only and misses some. This sample carries tens of thousands of clones, approximately 93% of them seen once, and the ten largest clones take around 0.92%. Sequencing was done on a sample of blood. The sequence was collected from a woman younger than 45 in good health.

The CDR3 bases are TGTGCCAGCAGCAGTAGTTCTAATGAAAAACTGTTTTTT. This translates into CASSSSSNEKLFF. This sequence joins TRBV9 and TRBJ1-4; D call uncertain. Germline V gives CDR1 SGDLS, CDR2 YYNGEE. The CDR3 extends over 13 amino acids. V was shortened by 4 bases and J by 3 bases, with 7 bases between the two germline ends.